Below are 5 T cell receptor beta chains sequenced from a single sample in a study of long-term antiretroviral therapy in people with HIV. Investigators performed immunoSEQ version v3.0 at survey level. Method: immunoSEQ multiplex PCR; TCRdb's copy keeps in-frame clones and lacks some. The sample contains under 35,000 clones, about 85% of which appear only once. This material consisted of unsorted PBMCs, taken 1.1 years after starting antiretroviral therapy. Receptors were obtained from a young man with HIV.

The chain is built from TRBV6-1 and TRBJ1-2; D may be TRBD1 (6 bases). The V gene lost 6 bases and the J gene lost 8 bases, with 19 bases spanning the gap. Germline V gene sequence: CDR1 MNHNS, CDR2 SASEGT. The CDR3 covers 14 residues. The CDR3 coding sequence is TGTGCCAGCAGCCTTACAGGGTTAGCTGGGGGCTACACCTTC. It specifies CASSLTGLAGGYTF.

V gene TRBV9 combines with J gene TRBJ2-2, with no clear D. V lost 0 bases to trimming and J lost 4 bases, with 7 bases between them. This CDR3 is 14 amino acids long. CDR1 and CDR2 from the germline V gene are SGDLS and YYNGEE. The CDR3: CASSVVPSTGELFF. The DNA for the CDR3 is TGTGCCAGCAGCGTAGTCCCGTCCACCGGGGAGCTGTTTTTT. The variable domain in full, completed from reference TRBV9 and TRBJ2-2, reads DSGVTQTPKHLITATGQRVTLRCSPRSGDLSVYWYQQSLDQGLQFLIQYYNGEERAKGNILERFSAQQFPDLHSELNLSSLELGDSALYFCASSVVPSTGELFFGEGSRLTVL.

This chain joins TRBV5-5 and TRBJ2-7; no definite D call. Trimming pared 0 bases from V and 2 bases from J, leaving 9 bases between. CDR1 is SGHKS and CDR2 is YYEKEE in the germline V gene (reference sequence). The CDR3 length is 14 residues. The CDR3 region is CASSLERPPYEQYF. The CDR3 DNA reads TGTGCCAGCAGCTTGGAACGTCCTCCCTACGAGCAGTACTTC.

In its sample, this clone was seen once. The chain carries TRBV6-4 and TRBJ2-7; a weak D match, TRBD2 (5 bases). Germline loops: CDR1 MRHNA, CDR2 SNTAGT. V was clipped by 2 bases and J by 2 bases, with 16 bases between them. CDR3 length: 16 residues. The CDR3 region is CASSDGWGARPYEQYF. The CDR3 nucleotides are TGTGCCAGCAGTGACGGTTGGGGAGCCCGGCCCTACGAGCAGTACTTC.

The V call is TRBV5-4, the J call TRBJ2-6; D is unresolved. The CDR3 is made up of 17 amino acids. From germline, CDR1 is SGHNT and CDR2 YYREEE (reference sequence). Trimming stripped 0 bases from V and 0 bases from J, with 10 bases between. CDR3: CASSLALVASGANVLTF. The CDR3 bases are TGTGCCAGCAGCTTGGCTTTAGTCGCCTCTGGGGCCAACGTCCTGACTTTC.